This entry is about one TCR beta chain. Its antigen is undetermined. The CDR3 runs 12 residues. Germline loops: CDR1 LNHDA, CDR2 SQIVND (reference sequence). V was clipped by 3 bases and J by 6 bases, with 8 bases between them. An input of about 0.5 to 1 ug of RNA was subjected to reverse transcription using random hexamers. TCRdb ran MiXCR on the immunoSEQ multiplex PCR reads and lists one entry per CDR3 protein. The data hold under 95,000 distinct CDR3 sequences, with around 95% observed a single time. The data are from a study of CD8 T cells in Susac syndrome. Across the whole study: When blood was drawn, patients with Susac syndrome were on intravenous immunoglobulin alone, on corticosteroids, or therapy-naive. Study-level findings and limits: In Susac syndrome, CD8+ expansion was highest in TEMRA and active disease.

Sample: CD8+ T cells from PBMCs. The sequence was collected from a human donor with Susac syndrome. This chain uses TRBV19 with TRBJ1-2; no clear D gene. The CDR3 loop is CASSIAQDGYTF. In DNA form, the CDR3 reads TGTGCCAGTAGTATCGCCCAGGATGGCTACACCTTC.